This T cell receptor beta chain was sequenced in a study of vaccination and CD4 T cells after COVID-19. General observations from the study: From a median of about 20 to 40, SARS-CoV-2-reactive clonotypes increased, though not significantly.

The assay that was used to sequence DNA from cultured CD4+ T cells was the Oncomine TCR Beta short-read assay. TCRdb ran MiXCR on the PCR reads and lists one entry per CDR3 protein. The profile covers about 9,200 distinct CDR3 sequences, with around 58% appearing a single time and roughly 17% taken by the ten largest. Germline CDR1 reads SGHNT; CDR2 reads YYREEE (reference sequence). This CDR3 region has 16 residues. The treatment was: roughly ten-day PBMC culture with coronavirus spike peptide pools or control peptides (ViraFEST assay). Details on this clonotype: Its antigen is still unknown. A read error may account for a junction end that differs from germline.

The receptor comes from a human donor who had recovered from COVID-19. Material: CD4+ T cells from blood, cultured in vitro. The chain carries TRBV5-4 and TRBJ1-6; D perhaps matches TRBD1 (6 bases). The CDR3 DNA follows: TGTGCCAGCACCCAGGGGCCCAGGACGGCTAATTCACCCCCCCACTTT. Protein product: CASTQGPRTANSPPHF.